The following is a T cell receptor (beta chain) sequence with its context. Its specificity is not known. The ends were cut back, 0 bases at V and 0 bases at J, with 10 bases in the middle. The CDR3 consists of 16 residues. Looked up from germline, CDR1 is SGHVS and CDR2 is FNYEAQ. Sequencing used immunoSEQ multiplex PCR; TCRdb keeps in-frame clones, though not all of them. The sample lists 100,000 to 150,000 clones, about nine tenths occurring once. The source of the sample is a study of T cell responses to AZD1222 COVID-19 vaccine. Whole-study context: Pooled samples include second doses given at about 4 or 12 weeks.

General observations from the study: Baseline antibody screening turned up just a handful of seropositive AZD1222 recipients. The donor cohort was predominantly white British with a female majority, and clonal diversity may have been underestimated. Spike-specific TCR breadth and depth rose after two AZD1222 doses.

The TCR was taken from an adult in good health. Material: peripheral blood, obtained on day 0 of AZD1222 vaccination. This rearrangement joins TRBV7-6 to TRBJ2-3; D unresolved. This chain's CDR3 is CASSLARTESTDTQYF. CDR3 bases: TGTGCCAGCAGCTTAGCGCGGACGGAAAGCACAGATACGCAGTATTTT.